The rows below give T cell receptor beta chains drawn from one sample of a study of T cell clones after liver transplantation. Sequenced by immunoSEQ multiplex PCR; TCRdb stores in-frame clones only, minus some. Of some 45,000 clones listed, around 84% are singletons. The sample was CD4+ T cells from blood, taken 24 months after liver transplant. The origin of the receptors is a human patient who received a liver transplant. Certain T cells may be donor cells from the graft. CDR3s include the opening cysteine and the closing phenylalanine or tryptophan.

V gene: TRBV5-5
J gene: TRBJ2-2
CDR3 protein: CASSLQRGALFGELFF

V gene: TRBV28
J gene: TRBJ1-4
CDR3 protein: CASSSQPNEKLFF

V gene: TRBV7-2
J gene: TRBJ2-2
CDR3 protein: CASRDRGLAGGYTGELFF

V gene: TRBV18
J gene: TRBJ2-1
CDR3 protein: CASSRQGLSEQFF

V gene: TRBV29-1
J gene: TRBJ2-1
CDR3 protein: CSVVRAVDNEQFF

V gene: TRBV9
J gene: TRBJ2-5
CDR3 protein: CASSVRGEGWETQYF

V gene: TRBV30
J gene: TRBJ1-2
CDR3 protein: CAWSAGAYGYTF

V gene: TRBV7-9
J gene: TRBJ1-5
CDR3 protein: CASSPVGQGRNQPQHF

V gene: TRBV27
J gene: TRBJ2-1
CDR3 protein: CASTPGQGTNEQFF

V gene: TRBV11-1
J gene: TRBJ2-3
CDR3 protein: CASSLLRASTDTQYF

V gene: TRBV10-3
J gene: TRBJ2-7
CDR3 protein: CAIRGQERNEQYF

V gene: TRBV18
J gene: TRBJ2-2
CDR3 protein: CASSPLSSGRAKGGELFF

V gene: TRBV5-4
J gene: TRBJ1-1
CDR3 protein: CASSGGGRGTEAFF

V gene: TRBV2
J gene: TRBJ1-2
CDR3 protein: CASSGQGGYGYTF

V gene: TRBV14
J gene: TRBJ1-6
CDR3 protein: CASSQVSGGGSPLHF

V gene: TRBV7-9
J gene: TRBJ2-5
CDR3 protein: CASSLESGKETQYF

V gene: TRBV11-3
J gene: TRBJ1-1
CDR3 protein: CASSLFIAAGGNMNTEAFF

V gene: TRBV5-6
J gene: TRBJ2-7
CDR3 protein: CASSLGLSGPYEQYF

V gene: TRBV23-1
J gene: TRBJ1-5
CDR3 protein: CASSQIKGRIIQPQHF

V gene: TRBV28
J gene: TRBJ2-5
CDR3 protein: CAIRGTETQYF

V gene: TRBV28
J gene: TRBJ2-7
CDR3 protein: CASSPRGTGSHEQYF

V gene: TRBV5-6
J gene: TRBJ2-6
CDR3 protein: CASSLDRGGANVLTF

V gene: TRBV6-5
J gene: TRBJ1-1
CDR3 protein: CASSTNTEAFF

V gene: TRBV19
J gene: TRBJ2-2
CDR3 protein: CASREISGAGELFF

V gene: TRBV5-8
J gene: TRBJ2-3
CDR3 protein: CASSLLYGLADSTDTQYF

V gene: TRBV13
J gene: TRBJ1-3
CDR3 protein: CASSFPQSSGNTIYF

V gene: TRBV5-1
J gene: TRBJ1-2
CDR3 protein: CASSLDGAGGYTF

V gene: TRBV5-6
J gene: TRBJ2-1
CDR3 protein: CASSKAGRVYNEQFF

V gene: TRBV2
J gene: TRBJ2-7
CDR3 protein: CASSVDRETYEQYF

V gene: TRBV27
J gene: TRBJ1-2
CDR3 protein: CASRRAGGGRLYGYTF

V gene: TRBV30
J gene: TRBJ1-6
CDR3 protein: CAWTQFESSPLHF

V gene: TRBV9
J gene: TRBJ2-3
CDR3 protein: CASSVGGLSFPQYF

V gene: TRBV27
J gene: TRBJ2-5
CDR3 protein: CASSLRGNRRRGETQYF

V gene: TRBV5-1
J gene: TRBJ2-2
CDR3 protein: CASYGRNRATGELFF

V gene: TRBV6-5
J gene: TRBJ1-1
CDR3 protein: CASSASHTEAFF

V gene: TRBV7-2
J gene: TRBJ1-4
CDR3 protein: CASSLDGATNEKLFF

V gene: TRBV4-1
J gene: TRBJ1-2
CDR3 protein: CASSQDPGQGARGYTF

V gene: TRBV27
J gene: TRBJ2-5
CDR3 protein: CASSLMETQYF

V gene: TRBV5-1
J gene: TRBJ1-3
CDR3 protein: CASSLGPGVSGNTIYF

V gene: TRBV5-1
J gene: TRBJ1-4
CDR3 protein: CASSLRPPGALNEKLFF

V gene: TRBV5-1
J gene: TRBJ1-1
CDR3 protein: CASSLGEGGGTEAFF

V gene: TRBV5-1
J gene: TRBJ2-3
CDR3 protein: CASRGSTEMQYF

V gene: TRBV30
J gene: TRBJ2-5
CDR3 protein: CAWSSRGDGGQYF

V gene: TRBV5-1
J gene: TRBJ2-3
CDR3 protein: CASSLGAGLAGGYPSTDTQYF

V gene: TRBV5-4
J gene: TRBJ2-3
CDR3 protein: CASNPQETDTQYF

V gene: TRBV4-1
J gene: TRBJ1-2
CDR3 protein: CASSQDDSRREGYTF

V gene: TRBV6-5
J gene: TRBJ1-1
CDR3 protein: CASSQLLGNTEAFF

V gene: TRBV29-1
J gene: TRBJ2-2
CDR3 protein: CSVPGPITGELFF

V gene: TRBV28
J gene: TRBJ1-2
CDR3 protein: CASSLNGAVVGYTF

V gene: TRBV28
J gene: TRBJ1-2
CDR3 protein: CASSLSLGYDGYTF

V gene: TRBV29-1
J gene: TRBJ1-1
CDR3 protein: CSVIQGAGNTEAFF

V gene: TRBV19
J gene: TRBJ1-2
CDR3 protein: CASSMGELYRYTF

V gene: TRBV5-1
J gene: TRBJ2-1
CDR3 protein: CASSLRAGTGTHPGSNNEQFF

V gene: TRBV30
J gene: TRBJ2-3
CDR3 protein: CAWSVGGARGTDTQYF

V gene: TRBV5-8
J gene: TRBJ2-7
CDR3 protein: CASSRYGGEQYF

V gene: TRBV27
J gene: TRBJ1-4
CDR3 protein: CASSRTGGGGQLFF

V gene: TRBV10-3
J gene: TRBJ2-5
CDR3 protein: CAISEKSLTTGETQYF

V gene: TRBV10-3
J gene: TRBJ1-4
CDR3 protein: CAISEKGLANEKLFF

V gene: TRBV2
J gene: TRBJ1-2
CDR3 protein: CASTLSTGIGGYTF